This TCR beta chain came from a study of OX40 agonist ivuxolimab in advanced cancers. CDR3 size: 16 residues. Per the germline V gene, CDR1 is SGHKS and CDR2 is YYEKEE (reference sequence). The V end lost 0 bases, the J end lost 0 bases, and 10 bases lay between the germline ends. The table lists this clone with a few counts. Its target is not known. Findings and limits, study-wide: At 0.1 to 3.0 mg/kg, CD4+ and CD8+ blood T cells expanded clonally by week 6. On average, a greater number of expanded clones characterised CD8+ T cells relative to CD4+. Researchers did not determine the expanded peripheral T cells' antigen specificity.

Measured with immunoSEQ multiplex PCR; TCRdb has only the in-frame clones, and not every one. The table includes roughly 76,000 clones, 80% to 90% detected once. Material: CD4+ or CD8+ T cells sorted from blood, obtained in a trial of the OX40 agonist ivuxolimab. The chain links TRBV5-5 to TRBJ1-5, with D hard to call. The TCR sequence derives from an adult with an advanced solid tumor such as melanoma, head and neck, liver or kidney cancer. The CDR3 nucleotides are TGTGCCAGCAGCTTGGCGGGTCAGCGTAGCAATCAGCCCCAGCATTTT. Translating it yields CASSLAGQRSNQPQHF. Based on the CDR3 plus reference TRBV5-5 and TRBJ1-5, the full variable domain is DAGVTQSPTHLIKTRGQQVTLRCSPISGHKSVSWYQQVLGQGPQFIFQYYEKEERGRGNFPDRFSARQFPNYSSELNVNALLLGDSALYLCASSLAGQRSNQPQHFGDGTRLSIL.